The following is a T cell receptor beta chain sequence with its context. As yet, its antigen is unknown. CD45RO-CCR7+CD27+CD95- cells counted as naive CD8+ T cells. This CDR3 has 14 amino acids. In germline, CDR1 is SGHTA, CDR2 FQGNSA. Libraries of TRB cDNA were made by 5' RACE and carried UMIs. With the 5' RACE reads reprocessed, TCRdb shows one record per CDR3 protein and no DNA. Its listing shows 49,000 or so distinct CDR3 sequences. This specimen comes from a study of CXCR3-negative and CXCR3-positive naive CD8 T cells. Study background: For each library, about 1.5 +/- 0.3 million TRB reads were obtained, some 130 million in total. Study observations and caveats: In CXCR3-positive naive cells, the TRB CDR3s were more hydrophobic than in CXCR3-negative naive cells. Cryopreserved cells showed partially decreased CXCR3 expression, and most assays used fresh PBMCs. The TRBV-TRBJ usage of naive CXCR3-negative and CXCR3-positive cells was similar, but that of memory cells differed.

The receptor was derived from a human donor in good health. Some clones in this sample may be carry-over from other donors' samples. Sequences were obtained from naive CXCR3+ CD8+ T cells from blood. The subset denotes: CD45RO-CCR7+CD27+CD95- naive CD8+ T cells expressing CXCR3 (TNR3+). The V call is TRBV7-2, the J call TRBJ2-7. CDR3 residues: CASSTDGASYEQYF.